The 15 T cell receptor beta chains below all came from one sample that was sequenced in a study of human T cells and chemical hapten exposure. Time point noted: patch test 1, 2 weeks after DPC sensitization. Noted treatment: therapeutic diphenylcyclopropenone sensitization with weekly scalp DPC. Using its own MiXCR run on the RACE reads, TCRdb lists one record per CDR3 protein. The table has some 380,000 distinct CDR3 sequences, around 4.8% seen once. The sequencing used whole blood, collected in connection with sensitization to the hapten diphenylcyclopropenone (DPC). These receptors were obtained from a woman aged 50 to 60 with alopecia areata. Some clones in this sample may be carry-over from other donors' samples.

This clonotype came up many times. The chain links TRBV29-1 to TRBJ1-2, with unresolved D. Trimming stripped 6 bases from V and 2 bases from J, with 10 bases between. Per germline, CDR1 SQVTM and CDR2 ANQGSEA. This CDR3 is built from 12 residues. CDR3 loop: CSVVTTNYGYTF. In DNA, the CDR3 is TGCAGCGTCGTGACAACCAACTATGGCTACACCTTC.

This clonotype was counted a few times. The J gene is TRBJ2-7, the V gene TRBV27, with 10 bases fitting TRBD1. V shed 7 bases and J 2 bases; nucleotides not matched to a gene: 8. CDR1 is MNHEY and CDR2 is SMNVEV in the germline V gene (reference sequence). CDR3 size: 15 residues. This CDR3 reads CASTRLGQGTYEQYF. In DNA, the CDR3 is TGTGCCAGCACCCGACTGGGACAGGGGACCTACGAGCAGTACTTC.

In this sample, this clonotype turned up many times. V gene TRBV5-1 combines with J gene TRBJ1-5, with D tentatively TRBD1 (6 bases). This CDR3 region has 15 residues. The V gene lost 4 bases and the J gene lost 0 bases, with 11 bases spanning the gap. Germline assignment: CDR1 SGHRS and CDR2 YFSETQ. The DNA for the CDR3 is TGCGCCAGCAGCAGGGGGGACAATAGCAATCAGCCCCAGCATTTT. This codes for CASSRGDNSNQPQHF.

This clonotype has more than one count but fewer than ten. The V gene is TRBV13, the J gene TRBJ2-3; 7 bases align to TRBD1. The CDR3 has 12 amino acids. With V trimmed by 5 bases and J by 11 bases, 7 bases remained unmatched. Looked up from germline, CDR1 is PRHDT and CDR2 is FYEKMQ (reference sequence). CDR3 nucleotides: TGTGCCAGCAGCCGAAGCGCAGGGGGGCAGTATTTT. This encodes CASSRSAGGQYF.

Comments on this clonotype: A junction boundary mismatches the germline segment, possibly from a read error. The rearrangement uses TRBV7-2 and TRBJ1-4; 11 nucleotides match TRBD1. The CDR3 is 14 amino acids. Germline assignment: CDR1 SGHTA and CDR2 FQGNSA. CDR3 sequence reads: CVSSPGQGEEKLFF. CDR3 in DNA: TGTGTCAGCAGCCCGGGACAGGGGGAAGAAAAACTGTTTTTT.

This clonotype was observed a handful of times. The rearrangement joins TRBV28 to TRBJ1-5, with a tentative D call TRBD1 (5 bases). V was trimmed by 1 base and J by 0 bases, leaving 25 bases between them. The CDR3 extends over 21 amino acids. CDR1 is MDHEN, CDR2 SYDVKM, per germline. CDR3 in DNA: TGTGCCAGCAGTTTATCGATGACAGTCAGTTCCCGAGTTTATAGCAATCAGCCCCAGCATTTT. As protein: CASSLSMTVSSRVYSNQPQHF. Drawing the rest from reference TRBV28 and TRBJ1-5, the complete variable domain is DVKVTQSSRYLVKRTGEKVFLECVQDMDHENMFWYRQDPGLGLRLIYFSYDVKMKEKGDIPEGYSVSREKKERFSLILESASTNQTSMYLCASSLSMTVSSRVYSNQPQHFGDGTRLSIL.

The sample holds many counts of this clonotype. V is TRBV9 and J is TRBJ2-3, with D possibly being TRBD2 (6 bases). The CDR3 contains 16 residues. Germline loops: CDR1 SGDLS, CDR2 YYNGEE. V shed 3 bases and J shed 0 bases, with 14 bases lying between them. CDR3 sequence: CASSGVGGDSTDTQYF. The CDR3 region has the DNA TGTGCCAGCAGCGGAGTAGGAGGGGACAGCACAGATACGCAGTATTTT.

The chain is built from TRBV9 and TRBJ2-7, with unresolved D. The CDR3 contains 13 residues. V was pared by 0 bases and J by 5 bases, with 9 bases between. Germline V gives CDR1 SGDLS, CDR2 YYNGEE. As DNA, the CDR3 is TGTGCCAGCAGCGTAGGAGGTAGGGACGAGCAGTACTTC. This translates into CASSVGGRDEQYF.

The chain couples TRBV20-1 to TRBJ2-1, with D perhaps TRBD1 (5 bases). Germline assignment: CDR1 DFQATT and CDR2 SNEGSKA (reference sequence). The CDR3 loop spans 14 amino acids. V was trimmed by 5 bases and J by 3 bases, leaving 14 bases between them. This CDR3 is CSAAPGYRYNEQFF. The CDR3 DNA follows: TGCAGTGCTGCCCCAGGGTACCGCTACAATGAGCAGTTCTTC.

The chain is built from TRBV4-2 and TRBJ1-1; D gene ambiguous. The CDR3 extends over 15 amino acids. The V and J ends lost 0 bases and 7 bases respectively, with 15 bases between them. Germline assignment: CDR1 LGHNA and CDR2 YNFKEQ. The CDR3, as DNA: TGTGCCAGCAGCCAAGAGCGGACGGGGTCGAGTGAAGCTTTCTTT. Protein sequence: CASSQERTGSSEAFF.

The chain recombines TRBV10-2 with TRBJ1-3; 7 bases are a match to TRBD1. The V segment lost 6 bases and the J segment 3 bases; nucleotides outside the gene matches: 8. The CDR3 is 15 amino acids. Germline values: CDR1 WSHSY, CDR2 SAAADI. This CDR3 is CASSPGTAGGNTIYF. The CDR3 DNA is TGCGCCAGCAGCCCCGGGACAGCCGGTGGAAACACCATATATTTT.

This clonotype was counted at least ten times. This chain links TRBV10-3 with TRBJ1-5; possibly TRBD1 for D (6 bases). CDR1 is ENHRY and CDR2 is SYGVKD in the germline V gene. This CDR3 has 16 amino acids. Trimming took off 3 bases at V and 6 bases at J, with 18 bases between the two ends. The CDR3 nucleotides read TGTGCCATCAGTGACCAACAGGGCCCTTATTTTCAGCCCCAGCATTTT. Translation gives CAISDQQGPYFQPQHF.

Many counts were recorded for this clonotype. CDR3 sequence reads: CASSLRGGNDQPQHF. In DNA, the CDR3 is TGCGCCAGCAGCTTACGAGGGGGGAATGATCAGCCCCAGCATTTT. The V gene is TRBV5-1, the J gene TRBJ1-5, with D possibly TRBD1 on 6 matching bases. V lost 2 bases to trimming and J lost 5 bases, with 14 bases between them. CDR3 length equals 15 residues. The germline V gene encodes CDR1 SGHRS and CDR2 YFSETQ.

This clonotype was counted between two and nine times. The CDR3 spells CASSPPRGGPDTQYF. Written as DNA, the CDR3 is TGTGCCAGCAGCCCCCCCCGGGGGGGCCCGGATACGCAGTATTTT. This chain links TRBV11-1 with TRBJ2-3; TRBD2 aligns across 8 bases. Germline CDR1 is SGHAT and CDR2 is FQDESV (reference sequence). J was trimmed by 6 bases and V by 5 bases; bases with no gene match: 10. This CDR3 is 15 amino acids long.

At least ten counts were recorded for this clonotype. This chain joins TRBV20-1 and TRBJ2-2; TRBD2 aligns across 8 bases. This CDR3 is 14 amino acids long. Germline V gene lookup returns CDR1 DFQATT and CDR2 SNEGSKA (reference sequence). The V segment lost 1 base and the J segment 7 bases; nucleotides outside the gene matches: 5. DNA for the CDR3: TGCAGTGCTAGAGGGACTAGCTATGGCGGGGAGCTGTTTTTT. This encodes CSARGTSYGGELFF.